This T cell receptor (beta chain) comes out of a study of cytomegalovirus exposure and HLA in healthy donors. Regarding the study as a whole: A later analysis linked a missense DCLRE1C variant to TCR beta V- and J-gene trimming. A few chains tied to CMV proved CMV antigen-specific in vitro. Later findings reportedly placed an Asian-associated ancestry cluster below the roughly 690-donor mean for N-insertions.

Samples came from healthy bone marrow donors. As to this clone: Its matching antigen is unknown.

The V end was cut by 2 bases, the J end by 6 bases, with 17 bases between. This CDR3 region has 15 residues. CDR1 and CDR2 from the germline V gene are LNHNV and YYDKDF (reference sequence). PCR primers comprised 60 Vbeta and 13 Jbeta primers. TCRdb's table, derived via immunoSEQ multiplex PCR, lists solely in-frame clones and lacks some. The sample has about 100,000 clones, 75% seen once; the top ten hold 4.8%. Sequenced input: PBMCs. The source of this sequence is a woman between 18 and 30 years old in good health and CMV-seropositive. J is TRBJ2-7 and V is TRBV15; D gene ambiguous. CDR3 sequence reads: CATSRPPTEQGEQYF. The CDR3 DNA sequence: TGTGCCACCAGCAGACCCCCCACGGAGCAAGGCGAGCAGTACTTC.